A single sample is the source of the 30 T cell receptor beta chains below, sequenced in a study of a mutant IDH1 vaccine in newly diagnosed glioma. The sample's time point: week 11, during vaccination. It was 300 ug of mutant IDH1 20-mer peptide that made up each vaccine dose, given with topical imiquimod. The table came from immunoSEQ multiplex PCR; TCRdb's copy has only in-frame clones and leaves some out. The table has tens of thousands of clones, roughly 80% seen once. No cognate antigen is known for these TCRs. The source material was PBMCs, sampled from a glioma patient whose treatment included an IDH1 peptide vaccine. Receptor source: a man aged 50 or older with glioma.

This sequence joins TRBV2 and TRBJ1-1, with 7 bases that match TRBD1. Germline CDR1 SNHLY, CDR2 FYNNEI. The V gene end was trimmed by 6 bases and the J gene end by 7 bases; junction bases not matched to a gene: 11. This CDR3 comprises 14 residues. The CDR3 DNA sequence: TGTGCCAGCAGGGAGGATGACAGGGTTAATGAAGCTTTCTTT. Residues: CASREDDRVNEAFF. Drawing the rest from reference TRBV2 and TRBJ1-1, the complete variable domain is EPEVTQTPSHQVTQMGQEVILRCVPISNHLYFYWYRQILGQKVEFLVSFYNNEISEKSEIFDDQFSVERPDGSNFTLKIRSTKLEDSAMYFCASREDDRVNEAFFGQGTRLTVV.

V gene TRBV6-5 combines with J gene TRBJ1-4; D ambiguous. With 0 bases removed from V and 0 bases from J, the gap between germline ends came to 8 bases. The CDR3 length is 16 residues. Germline CDR1 MNHEY, CDR2 SVGAGI. The CDR3 loop reads CASSYSVSATNEKLFF. CDR3 nucleotide sequence: TGTGCCAGCAGTTACTCGGTTTCTGCAACTAATGAAAAACTGTTTTTT.

On this clone: The sample holds other DNA sequences that translate to the same CDR3. In DNA form, the CDR3 reads TGCGCCAGCAGCTTGGGAGGACAACCCCAAGAGACCCAGTACTTC. It encodes CASSLGGQPQETQYF. This chain links TRBV5-1 with TRBJ2-5, with a tentative D call TRBD1 (5 bases). The CDR3 covers 15 residues. CDR1 SGHRS and CDR2 YFSETQ come from the germline V gene. The ends were cut back, 0 bases at V and 1 base at J, with 10 bases in the middle.

The chain recombines TRBV7-2 with TRBJ2-7, with D possibly being TRBD1 or TRBD2 (5 bases each). Germline V lookup: CDR1 SGHTA, CDR2 FQGNSA. CDR3 length: 15 amino acids. Trimming stripped 5 bases from V and 4 bases from J, with 18 bases between. The CDR3 sequence: CASSLYHGGRYEQYF. Here the CDR3 DNA reads TGTGCCAGCAGCCTATATCATGGGGGAAGGTACGAGCAGTACTTC.

This rearrangement joins TRBV7-9 to TRBJ2-7; no firm D call. The germline V gene has CDR1 SEHNR and CDR2 FQNEAQ (reference sequence). CDR3 length equals 13 residues. Deletions cut 4 bases from V and 0 bases from J, with 7 bases between. The CDR3, as DNA: TGTGCCAGCAGCTCCGGTCCCTCCTACGAGCAGTACTTC. Protein product: CASSSGPSYEQYF.

The V gene is TRBV28, the J gene TRBJ2-7; 10 bases map to TRBD1. Looked up from germline, CDR1 is MDHEN and CDR2 is SYDVKM. V shed 5 bases, J shed 4 bases, and the junction held 20 bases outside the gene matches. This CDR3 comprises 19 residues. The CDR3 loop is CASSIYDRGLAGGGYEQYF. Written as DNA, the CDR3 is TGTGCCAGCAGTATATACGACAGGGGGCTGGCGGGAGGAGGGTACGAGCAGTACTTC.

This rearrangement joins TRBV5-4 to TRBJ2-6; 12 nucleotides agree with TRBD1. The J segment lost 2 bases and the V segment lost 4 bases, leaving 7 bases of the junction unmatched. The CDR3 extends over 18 amino acids. Germline values: CDR1 SGHNT, CDR2 YYREEE (reference sequence). CDR3 residues: CASSRPGQGAAGANVLTF. The CDR3 nucleotides are TGTGCCAGCAGCCGGCCGGGACAGGGGGCCGCTGGGGCCAACGTCCTGACTTTC.

The gene calls are TRBV7-8 and TRBJ1-4; TRBD1 aligns across 9 bases. Per the germline V gene, CDR1 is SGHVS and CDR2 is FQNEAQ. V gave up 3 bases and J gave up 7 bases; unmatched junction bases: 12. This CDR3 is 17 amino acids long. CDR3 protein: CASSFSRGTGYGEKLFF. The CDR3 nucleotides read TGTGCCAGCAGCTTCTCCCGGGGGACAGGGTACGGTGAAAAACTGTTTTTT.

V gene TRBV2 combines with J gene TRBJ1-2, with a tentative D call TRBD1 (5 bases). CDR1 and CDR2 (germline): SNHLY, FYNNEI. This CDR3 comprises 11 residues. V lost 7 bases to trimming and J lost 4 bases, with 7 bases between them. The CDR3, as DNA: TGTGCCAGCACGGGGGTCTATGGCTACACCTTC. It translates to CASTGVYGYTF.

V gene TRBV27 combines with J gene TRBJ1-2; 9 bases agree with TRBD1. The CDR3 runs to 13 residues. Germline trimming cut 6 bases from V and 1 base from J; bases unmatched to any gene: 0. The germline V gene has CDR1 MNHEY and CDR2 SMNVEV (reference sequence). Here the CDR3 reads CASRGQGNYGYTF. The CDR3 nucleotides are TGTGCCAGCAGGGGACAGGGTAACTATGGCTACACCTTC.

V gene TRBV4-2 combines with J gene TRBJ2-1, with TRBD2 identical over 10 bases. Looked up from germline, CDR1 is LGHNA and CDR2 is YNFKEQ. This CDR3 has 15 amino acids. Trimming cost V 1 base and J 5 bases; bases outside gene matches: 2. The CDR3 loop is CASSQVAGGNNEQFF. CDR3 DNA: TGTGCCAGCAGCCAAGTAGCGGGAGGTAACAATGAGCAGTTCTTC.

The chain employs TRBV4-1 and TRBJ2-7, with D perhaps being TRBD1 or TRBD2 (5 bases each). Germline V CDR1 and CDR2: MGHRA, YSYEKL. This CDR3 has 15 amino acids. V lost 2 bases and J 2 bases, leaving 13 bases between the germline ends. The CDR3 protein is CASSQRDGGPYEQYF. The CDR3 coding sequence is TGCGCCAGCAGCCAACGGGACGGAGGCCCCTACGAGCAGTACTTC.

This chain links TRBV29-1 with TRBJ1-1, with D perhaps matching TRBD1 (5 bases). CDR1 is SQVTM and CDR2 is ANQGSEA in the germline V gene. There are 11 residues in the CDR3. V shed 7 bases and J shed 1 base, with 7 bases lying between them. CDR3 DNA sequence: TGCAGCGGGGGGGGGAACACTGAAGCTTTCTTT. Residues: CSGGGNTEAFF.

This clone occurred a few times. The CDR3 region is CAGPRQGSYNEQFF. In DNA, the CDR3 is TGTGCCGGGCCTCGACAGGGCTCCTACAATGAGCAGTTCTTC. The gene calls are TRBV2 and TRBJ2-1, with 7 bases aligning to TRBD1. Germline trimming cut 11 bases from V and 0 bases from J; bases unmatched to any gene: 7. Germline values: CDR1 SNHLY, CDR2 FYNNEI. This CDR3 is built from 14 residues.

The V call is TRBV6-5, the J call TRBJ1-2; D gene uncertain. Germline CDR1 MNHEY, CDR2 SVGAGI. This CDR3 has 13 residues. V lost 6 bases, J lost 3 bases, and 11 bases lay in between. CDR3 in amino acids: CASRPSRYYGYTF. The CDR3 DNA follows: TGTGCCAGCAGACCCTCCCGGTACTATGGCTACACCTTC.

The CDR3 is CASSSGAGNYEQYF. CDR3 DNA sequence: TGTGCCAGCAGCTCAGGCGCAGGGAACTACGAGCAGTACTTC. The gene calls are TRBV5-6 and TRBJ2-7, with a weak D call TRBD1 (5 bases). Germline V gene lookup returns CDR1 SGHDT and CDR2 YYEEEE. This CDR3 has 14 amino acids. Trimming removed 3 bases at V and 3 bases at J, with 13 bases between.

The genes are TRBV19 and TRBJ2-1; 11 bases agree with TRBD2. Germline V gene data show CDR1 as LNHDA and CDR2 as SQIVND (reference sequence). The CDR3 is 17 amino acids. V was pared by 11 bases and J by 0 bases, with 12 bases of the junction left unmatched. The CDR3 loop reads CAVGGTSGASSYNEQFF. DNA for the CDR3: TGTGCCGTAGGGGGGACTAGCGGCGCTAGCTCCTACAATGAGCAGTTCTTC. The whole variable domain, remainder taken from reference TRBV19 and TRBJ2-1, is DGGITQSPKYLFRKEGQNVTLSCEQNLNHDAMYWYRQDPGQGLRLIYYSQIVNDFQKGDIAEGYSVSREKKESFPLTVTSAQKNPTAFYLCAVGGTSGASSYNEQFFGPGTRLTVL.

The chain is built from TRBV7-8 and TRBJ2-7; D is possibly TRBD1 (6 bases). The CDR3 runs 11 residues. CDR1 is SGHVS and CDR2 is FQNEAQ in the germline V gene. V was clipped by 6 bases and J by 11 bases, with 14 bases between them. The CDR3 sequence: CASRSLEGEYF. CDR3 DNA sequence: TGTGCCAGCAGGAGCCTAGAGGGGGAGTACTTC.

The chain joins TRBV7-9 to TRBJ2-5, with D possibly matching TRBD1 (6 bases). Germline assignment: CDR1 SEHNR and CDR2 FQNEAQ (reference sequence). This CDR3 has 17 residues. V lost 0 bases and J 0 bases, leaving 14 bases between the germline ends. CDR3 protein: CASSLASQGLDQETQYF. In DNA form, the CDR3 reads TGTGCCAGCAGCTTAGCCTCCCAGGGGCTCGACCAAGAGACCCAGTACTTC.

This rearrangement joins TRBV5-4 to TRBJ1-1; 7 bases fit TRBD1. The CDR3 covers 13 residues. V shed 4 bases and J 6 bases; nucleotides not matched to a gene: 6. The germline V gene has CDR1 SGHNT and CDR2 YYREEE (reference sequence). Here the CDR3 reads CASSLTGASEAFF. The CDR3 bases are TGTGCCAGCAGCCTCACAGGGGCTTCTGAAGCTTTCTTT. Using reference TRBV5-4 and TRBJ1-1 for the parts outside the CDR3, the full variable domain is ETGVTQSPTHLIKTRGQQVTLRCSSQSGHNTVSWYQQALGQGPQFIFQYYREEENGRGNFPPRFSGLQFPNYSSELNVNALELDDSALYLCASSLTGASEAFFGQGTRLTVV.

The chain couples TRBV30 to TRBJ2-3; TRBD2 matches 10 bases. The CDR3 runs to 15 residues. Germline V lookup: CDR1 GTSNPN, CDR2 SVGIG (reference sequence). V gave up 5 bases and J gave up 5 bases; unmatched junction bases: 10. The CDR3 region is CAWESPSGGEDTQYF. In DNA form, the CDR3 reads TGTGCCTGGGAAAGCCCTAGCGGGGGCGAAGATACGCAGTATTTT.

CDR3 loop: CASGTGGRLRGYTF. DNA of the CDR3: TGTGCCAGCGGGACAGGGGGCCGCCTACGGGGCTACACCTTC. This chain uses TRBV2 with TRBJ1-2, with 12 bases aligning to TRBD1. The trim removed 8 bases at V and 8 bases at J, leaving 9 bases unmatched. The CDR3 has 14 amino acids. CDR1 is SNHLY, CDR2 FYNNEI, per germline.

The chain is built from TRBV27 and TRBJ2-5; perhaps TRBD1 as D (5 bases). V lost 3 bases and J 5 bases, leaving 13 bases between the germline ends. The germline CDR1 and CDR2 sequences are MNHEY and SMNVEV (reference sequence). The CDR3 consists of 14 residues. Here the CDR3 reads CASSLMQGFETQYF. CDR3 nucleotides: TGTGCCAGCAGTTTGATGCAGGGATTTGAGACCCAGTACTTC.

This clone came up a few times. The rearrangement uses TRBV7-9 and TRBJ2-5; TRBD2 matches 13 bases. V trimming: 5 bases; J trimming: 5 bases; junction bases outside the gene matches: 8. The CDR3 has 16 amino acids. CDR1 and CDR2 from the germline V gene are SEHNR and FQNEAQ (reference sequence). The CDR3 protein is CASSMTSGRSWETQYF. In DNA form, the CDR3 reads TGTGCCAGCAGCATGACTAGCGGGAGGTCGTGGGAGACCCAGTACTTC.

Note on this clone: Other DNA sequences in this sample translate to the same CDR3. The V call is TRBV7-9, the J call TRBJ2-1; D not resolved. Germline V gene lookup returns CDR1 SEHNR and CDR2 FQNEAQ (reference sequence). CDR3 length: 12 residues. V was clipped by 0 bases and J by 10 bases, with 7 bases between them. The CDR3, as DNA: TGTGCCAGCAGCTTAGCTGGCGGAGAGCAGTTCTTC. Its translation: CASSLAGGEQFF. Variable domain in full (rest from reference TRBV7-9 and TRBJ2-1): DTGVSQNPRHKITKRGQNVTFRCDPISEHNRLYWYRQTLGQGPEFLTYFQNEAQLEKSRLLSDRFSAERPKGSFSTLEIQRTEQGDSAMYLCASSLAGGEQFFGPGTRLTVL.

This chain joins TRBV5-4 and TRBJ1-6; D unclear. From germline, CDR1 is SGHNT and CDR2 YYREEE (reference sequence). Trimming removed 0 bases from V and 9 bases from J, with 16 bases in between. The CDR3 runs 16 residues. The CDR3 region has the DNA TGTGCCAGCAGCTTGGCTGGGGAGGCCAAGGCTTCACCCCTCCACTTT. This encodes CASSLAGEAKASPLHF.

The V call is TRBV25-1, the J call TRBJ1-4; unclear D gene. The CDR3 runs 15 residues. The germline V gene encodes CDR1 MGHDK and CDR2 SYGVNS. Trimming pared 3 bases from V and 0 bases from J, leaving 8 bases between. CDR3 in amino acids: CASSDNRATNEKLFF. The CDR3 region has the DNA TGTGCCAGCAGTGATAATCGGGCAACTAATGAAAAACTGTTTTTT.

The J gene is TRBJ1-1, the V gene TRBV7-2, with D possibly TRBD1 on 6 matching bases. The CDR3 is made up of 13 amino acids. Germline V gene sequence: CDR1 SGHTA, CDR2 FQGNSA. V lost 2 bases to trimming and J lost 5 bases, with 9 bases between them. CDR3 bases: TGTGCCAGCAGCTTAAACAGGGTGACTGAAGCTTTCTTT. It encodes CASSLNRVTEAFF.

This chain uses TRBV6-1 with TRBJ1-2, with TRBD1 matching 7 bases. There are 13 residues in the CDR3. CDR1 is MNHNS, CDR2 SASEGT, per germline. The ends lost 3 bases at V and 7 bases at J; junction bases unmatched: 5. The CDR3 bases are TGTGCCAGCAGTGAGGAGGGGGCACTTGGCTACACCTTC. Amino acid sequence: CASSEEGALGYTF.

V and J are TRBV7-2 and TRBJ2-4; D could derive from TRBD1 or TRBD2 (5 bases each). The length of the CDR3 is 18 residues. Germline assignment: CDR1 SGHTA and CDR2 FQGNSA. V lost 0 bases and J lost 0, with 15 bases in between. The CDR3 protein is CASSLALVGEKAKNIQYF. The CDR3 nucleotides are TGTGCCAGCAGCTTAGCGCTCGTGGGGGAGAAAGCCAAAAACATTCAGTACTTC.